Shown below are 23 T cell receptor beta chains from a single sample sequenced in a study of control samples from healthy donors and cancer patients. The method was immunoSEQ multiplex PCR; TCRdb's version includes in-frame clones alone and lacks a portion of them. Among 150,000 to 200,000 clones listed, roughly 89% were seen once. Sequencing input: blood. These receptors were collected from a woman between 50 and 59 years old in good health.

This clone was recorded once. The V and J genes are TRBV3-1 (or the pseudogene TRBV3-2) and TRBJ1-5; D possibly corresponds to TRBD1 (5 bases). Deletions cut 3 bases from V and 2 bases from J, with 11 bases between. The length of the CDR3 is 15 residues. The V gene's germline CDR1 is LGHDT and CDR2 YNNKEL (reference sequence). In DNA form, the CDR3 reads TGTGCCAGCAGCCACGGGGGGGATGGCAATCAGCCCCAGCATTTT. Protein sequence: CASSHGGDGNQPQHF.

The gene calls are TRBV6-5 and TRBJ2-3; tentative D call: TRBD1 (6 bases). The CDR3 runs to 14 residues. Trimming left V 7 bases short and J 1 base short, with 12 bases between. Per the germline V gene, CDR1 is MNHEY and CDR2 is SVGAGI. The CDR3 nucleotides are TGTGCCAGCAACAGGGTAGGCCGCACAGATACGCAGTATTTT. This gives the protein CASNRVGRTDTQYF.

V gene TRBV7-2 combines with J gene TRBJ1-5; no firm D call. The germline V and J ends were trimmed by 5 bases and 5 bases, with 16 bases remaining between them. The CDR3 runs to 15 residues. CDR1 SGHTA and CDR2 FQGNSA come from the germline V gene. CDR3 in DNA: TGTGCCAGCAGCCAACTTGTTGGCGGAGATCAGCCCCAGCATTTT. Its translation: CASSQLVGGDQPQHF.

CDR3 coding DNA: TGTGCCAGCAGCTTCATCAACAGGGGGAACACTGAAGCTTTCTTT. Translation: CASSFINRGNTEAFF. This chain uses TRBV5-6 with TRBJ1-1; 7 bases match TRBD1. Germline CDR1 reads SGHDT; CDR2 reads YYEEEE. The length of the CDR3 is 15 residues. V gave up 2 bases and J gave up 1 base; unmatched junction bases: 5.

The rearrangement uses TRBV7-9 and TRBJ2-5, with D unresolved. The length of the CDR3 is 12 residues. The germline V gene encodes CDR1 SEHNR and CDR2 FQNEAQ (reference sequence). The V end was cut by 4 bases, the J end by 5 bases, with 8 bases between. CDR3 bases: TGTGCCAGCAGCTCCCTCGGGGAGACCCAGTACTTC. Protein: CASSSLGETQYF.

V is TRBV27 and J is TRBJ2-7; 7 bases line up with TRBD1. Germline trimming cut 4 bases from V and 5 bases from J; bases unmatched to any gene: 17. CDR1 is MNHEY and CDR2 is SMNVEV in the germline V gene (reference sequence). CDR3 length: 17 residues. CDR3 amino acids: CASSSRTGILSNHEQYF. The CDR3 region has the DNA TGTGCCAGCAGTTCTCGGACAGGCATCCTATCCAACCACGAGCAGTACTTC.

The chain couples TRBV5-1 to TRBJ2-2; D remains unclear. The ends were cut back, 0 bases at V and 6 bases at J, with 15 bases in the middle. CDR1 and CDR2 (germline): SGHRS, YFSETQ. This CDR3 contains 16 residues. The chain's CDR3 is CASSLAVGSGSGELFF. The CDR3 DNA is TGCGCCAGCAGCTTGGCGGTAGGGTCAGGATCCGGGGAGCTGTTTTTT.

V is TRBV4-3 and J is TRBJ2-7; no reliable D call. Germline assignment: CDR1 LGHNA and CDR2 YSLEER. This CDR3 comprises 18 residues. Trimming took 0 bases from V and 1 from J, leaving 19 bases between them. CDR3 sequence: CASSQDTPLRHGSYEQYF. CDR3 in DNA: TGCGCCAGCAGCCAAGATACCCCCTTACGACACGGTTCCTACGAGCAGTACTTC.

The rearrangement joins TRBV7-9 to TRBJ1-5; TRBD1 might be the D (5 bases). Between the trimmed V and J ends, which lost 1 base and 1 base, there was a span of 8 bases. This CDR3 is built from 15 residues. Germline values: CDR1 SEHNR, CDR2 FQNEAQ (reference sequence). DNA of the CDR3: TGTGCCAGCAGCTTAGAACAGGAAAGCAATCAGCCCCAGCATTTT. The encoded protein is CASSLEQESNQPQHF.

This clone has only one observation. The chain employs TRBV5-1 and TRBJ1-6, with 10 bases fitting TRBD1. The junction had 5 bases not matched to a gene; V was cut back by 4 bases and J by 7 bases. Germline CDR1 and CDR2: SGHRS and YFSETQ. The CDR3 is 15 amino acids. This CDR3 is CASSTRTGGNSPLHF. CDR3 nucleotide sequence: TGCGCCAGCAGCACACGGACAGGGGGAAATTCACCCCTCCACTTT.

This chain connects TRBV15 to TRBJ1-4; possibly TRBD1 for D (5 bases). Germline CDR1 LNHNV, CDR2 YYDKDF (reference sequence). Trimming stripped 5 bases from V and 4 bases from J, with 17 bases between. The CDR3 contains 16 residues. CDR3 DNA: TGTGCCACCAGCCGCTATAGTGGGGGAGTTAATGAAAAACTGTTTTTT. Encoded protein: CATSRYSGGVNEKLFF.

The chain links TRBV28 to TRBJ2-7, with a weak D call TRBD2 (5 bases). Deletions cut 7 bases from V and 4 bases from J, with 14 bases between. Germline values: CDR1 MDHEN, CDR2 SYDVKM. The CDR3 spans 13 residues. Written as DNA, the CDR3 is TGTGCCAGCACCTCCCCCCCGGGATACGAGCAGTACTTC. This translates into CASTSPPGYEQYF.

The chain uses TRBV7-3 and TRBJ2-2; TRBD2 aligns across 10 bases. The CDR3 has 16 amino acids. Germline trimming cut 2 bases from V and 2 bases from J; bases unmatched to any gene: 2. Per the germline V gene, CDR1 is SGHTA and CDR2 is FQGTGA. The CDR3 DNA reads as TGTGCCAGCAGCTTATCTAGCGGGAGCAACACCGGGGAGCTGTTTTTT. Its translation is CASSLSSGSNTGELFF.

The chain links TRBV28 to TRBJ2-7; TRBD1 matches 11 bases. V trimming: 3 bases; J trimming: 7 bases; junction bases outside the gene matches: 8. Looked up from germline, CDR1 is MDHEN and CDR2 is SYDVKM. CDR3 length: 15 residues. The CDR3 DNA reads TGTGCCAGCAGTTTGGCTGGGACAGGGGGTCGGGAGCAGTACTTC. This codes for CASSLAGTGGREQYF.

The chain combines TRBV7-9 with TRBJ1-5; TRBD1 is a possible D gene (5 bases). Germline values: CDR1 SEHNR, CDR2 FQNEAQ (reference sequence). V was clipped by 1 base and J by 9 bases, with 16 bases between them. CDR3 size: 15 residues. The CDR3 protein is CASSLGGRVSGPQHF. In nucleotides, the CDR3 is TGTGCCAGCAGCTTAGGGGGACGGGTGAGTGGGCCCCAGCATTTT.

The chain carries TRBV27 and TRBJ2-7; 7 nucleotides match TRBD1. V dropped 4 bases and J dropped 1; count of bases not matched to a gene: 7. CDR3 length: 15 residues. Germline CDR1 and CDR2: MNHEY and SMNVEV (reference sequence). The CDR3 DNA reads TGTGCCAGCAGTTCGGGACAGAGTTTTTCCTACGAGCAGTACTTC. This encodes CASSSGQSFSYEQYF.

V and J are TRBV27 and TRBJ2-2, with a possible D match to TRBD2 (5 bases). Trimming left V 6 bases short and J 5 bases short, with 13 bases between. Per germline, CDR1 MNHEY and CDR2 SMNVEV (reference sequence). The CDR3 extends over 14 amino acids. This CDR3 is CASRTGEVTGELFF. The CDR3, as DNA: TGTGCCAGCAGAACCGGGGAAGTAACCGGGGAGCTGTTTTTT.

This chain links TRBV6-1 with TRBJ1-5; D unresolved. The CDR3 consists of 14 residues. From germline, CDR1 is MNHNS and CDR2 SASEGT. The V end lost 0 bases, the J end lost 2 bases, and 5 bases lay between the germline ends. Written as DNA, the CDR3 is TGTGCCAGCAGTGAAGCGTTGGGCAATCAGCCCCAGCATTTT. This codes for CASSEALGNQPQHF.

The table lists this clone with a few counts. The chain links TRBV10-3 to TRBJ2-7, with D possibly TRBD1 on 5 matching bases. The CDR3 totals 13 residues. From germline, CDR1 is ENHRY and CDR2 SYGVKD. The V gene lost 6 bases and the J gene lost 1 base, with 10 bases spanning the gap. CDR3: CAIRGEGSYEQYF. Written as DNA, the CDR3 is TGTGCCATCAGAGGGGAAGGATCCTACGAGCAGTACTTC.

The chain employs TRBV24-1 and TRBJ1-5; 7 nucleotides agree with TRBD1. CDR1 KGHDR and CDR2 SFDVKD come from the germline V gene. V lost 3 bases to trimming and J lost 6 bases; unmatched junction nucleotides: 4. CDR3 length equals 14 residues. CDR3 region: CATSDQGVTQPQHF. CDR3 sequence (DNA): TGTGCCACCAGTGATCAGGGGGTAACTCAGCCCCAGCATTTT.

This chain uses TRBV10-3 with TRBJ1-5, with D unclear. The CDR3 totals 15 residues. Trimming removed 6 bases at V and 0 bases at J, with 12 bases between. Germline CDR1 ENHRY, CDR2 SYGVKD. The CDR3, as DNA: TGTGCCATCAGCCAGTCTGACGGTAGCAATCAGCCCCAGCATTTT. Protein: CAISQSDGSNQPQHF.

The DNA for the CDR3 is TGTGCCAGCAGTTTGACGGGTACTGAAGCTTTCTTT. It specifies CASSLTGTEAFF. This chain uses TRBV12-3 or TRBV12-4 with TRBJ1-1; D is ambiguous. V dropped 3 bases and J dropped 5 bases, with 7 bases sitting between them. CDR3 length: 12 residues.

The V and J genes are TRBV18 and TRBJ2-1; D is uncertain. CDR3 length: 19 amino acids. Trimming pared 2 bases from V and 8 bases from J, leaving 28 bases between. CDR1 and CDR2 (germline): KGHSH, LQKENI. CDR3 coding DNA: TGTGCCAGCTCACCAGGGCGAACGTGGTGGGCAGGAGCAGGCGATGAGCAGTTCTTC. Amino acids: CASSPGRTWWAGAGDEQFF.